The TCR beta chain described here comes from a study of T-cell reconstitution after alpha-beta-depleted transplantation in children. This clonotype was picked up a small number of times. As yet, its antigen is unknown. Broader study findings: High day-60 TCRbeta diversity in some patients came from surviving recipient T cells and thymic progenitors. T-cell counts and diversity at one year post-transplant came mainly from newly produced T cells. Reportedly, alpha-beta T cells present about two months post-transplant originated from several hundred expanded clones of graft origin.

The library targeted TCRbeta and was prepared with unique molecular identifiers. TCRdb reprocessed the PCR reads with MiXCR, giving one entry per CDR3 protein. Of fewer than 700,000 distinct CDR3 sequences listed, 10% to 15% are singletons. This CDR3 spans 19 amino acids. The germline V gene has CDR1 MNHEY and CDR2 SVGEGT. V lost 1 base to trimming and J lost 3 bases; unmatched junction nucleotides: 9. The sequenced sample was PBMCs, mostly from graft donor cells, obtained 360 days after TCRalphabeta/CD19-depleted stem cell transplant. This chain connects TRBV6-2 or TRBV6-3 to TRBJ2-3; 14 bases align to TRBD2. The sequence came from a male patient under 18 who had a stem cell transplant for acute myeloid leukemia, so the T cells may come from the graft donor. CDR3 amino acids: CASSYLPGLAGARTDTQYF. The CDR3 region has the DNA TGTGCCAGCAGTTACTTACCGGGACTAGCGGGAGCCCGGACAGATACGCAGTATTTT.